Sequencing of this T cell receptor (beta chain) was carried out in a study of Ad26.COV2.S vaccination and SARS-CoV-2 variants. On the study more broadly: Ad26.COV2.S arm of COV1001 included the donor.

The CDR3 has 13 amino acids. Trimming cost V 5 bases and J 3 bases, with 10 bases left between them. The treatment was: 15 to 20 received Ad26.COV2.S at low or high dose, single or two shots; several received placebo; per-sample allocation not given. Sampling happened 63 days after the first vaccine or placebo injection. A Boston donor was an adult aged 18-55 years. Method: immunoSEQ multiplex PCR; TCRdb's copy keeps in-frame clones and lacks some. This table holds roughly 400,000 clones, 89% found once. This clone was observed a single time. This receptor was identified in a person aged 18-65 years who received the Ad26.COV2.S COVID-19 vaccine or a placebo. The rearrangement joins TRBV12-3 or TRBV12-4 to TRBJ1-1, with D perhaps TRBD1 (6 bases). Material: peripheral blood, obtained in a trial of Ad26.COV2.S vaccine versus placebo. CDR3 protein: CASSKDRYTEAFF. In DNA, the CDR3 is TGTGCCAGCAGTAAGGACAGATACACTGAAGCTTTCTTT.